The clone carrying this T cell receptor beta chain has a handful of counts. The CDR3 consists of 16 residues. Trimming removed 4 bases from V and 2 bases from J, with 17 bases in between. CDR1 and CDR2 from the germline V gene are SGHDT and YYEEEE. The sample comes from a study of human T cells and chemical hapten exposure. Treatment described: therapeutic diphenylcyclopropenone sensitization with weekly scalp DPC. Blood sampling occurred before each patch-test application. The authors' total RNA extraction used unfractionated whole blood. Unique molecular identifiers were attached to individual cDNA molecules during library preparation. Authors' data handling: TCRs per sample had a median of approximately 98,000 and ranged from about 23,224 to 690,600. TCRdb reprocessed the reads via MiXCR and lists one record per CDR3 protein. TCRdb assigned the V and J calls; the authors' analysis was not used. The sample contains a few thousand distinct CDR3 sequences, 40% to 50% of which appear only once.

The TCR was taken from an adult with alopecia areata. Some clones in this sample may be carry-over from other donors' samples. This table probably holds off-target reads from a library built for another chain. Sequenced material: whole blood, taken before DPC sensitization or 2, 6, or about 24 weeks after (not recorded which). The J gene is TRBJ2-3, the V gene TRBV5-6; D is unclear. The CDR3 region has the DNA TGTGCCAGCAGCCTTCTAAGGCGTGAGGACACAGATACGCAGTATTTT. Translation: CASSLLRREDTDTQYF.